Here is one T cell receptor beta chain with its context. Its antigen is unidentified. The CDR3 has 17 amino acids. CDR1 SGHNT and CDR2 YENEEA come from the germline V gene. The germline V and J ends were trimmed by 1 base and 5 bases, with 20 bases remaining between them. The sample originates from a study of cytomegalovirus exposure and HLA in healthy donors. Study results and limitations: After further analysis at a later stage, 16,951 TCR beta sequences were associated with HLA alleles at 0.05 false discovery rate. The study listed approximately 160 cytomegalovirus-associated TCR beta chains. Some V segments, TRBV6-2 and TRBV6-3 among them, were indistinguishable and were therefore excluded. The authors later found most CMV-associated TCR beta chains appeared HLA-restricted.

With 60 Vbeta and 13 Jbeta primers, the PCR was carried out. Sequencing used immunoSEQ multiplex PCR; TCRdb keeps in-frame clones, though not all of them. The table lists 170,000 or so clones, around three quarters of them singletons. The specimen sequenced was PBMCs. The receptor was isolated from a woman younger than 45 in good health and CMV-seronegative. The rearrangement joins TRBV11-3 to TRBJ2-5; weak D call: TRBD1 (6 bases). This CDR3 reads CASSLASGRGFGETQYF. CDR3 nucleotides: TGTGCCAGCAGCTTAGCCTCGGGCAGGGGCTTCGGTGAGACCCAGTACTTC.